The text below deals with one TCR beta chain. Antigen specificity is unknown. The source of the sample is a study of long-term antiretroviral therapy in people with HIV. As for the study in general: Samples collected earliest predate the 2015 immediate-ART recommendation by about a decade. Findings and limits, study-wide: Clones that had undergone expansion before ART dominated the repertoire at all time points.

immunoSEQ v3.0 was run at survey level. Generated by immunoSEQ multiplex PCR, the TCRdb table keeps only in-frame clones and is missing some. The repertoire holds roughly 7,100 clones, with more than 65% as singletons. CDR3 size: 16 residues. CDR1 GTSNPN and CDR2 SVGIG come from the germline V gene (reference sequence). The J segment lost 1 base and the V segment lost 0 bases, leaving 7 bases of the junction unmatched. This sequence was found in a man aged 35-49 years with HIV. The gene calls are TRBV30 and TRBJ2-3; TRBD2 matches at 7 bases. Sequenced material: unsorted PBMCs, taken 1.1 years after starting antiretroviral therapy. This CDR3 reads CAWSVLMAGGTDTQYF. The CDR3 coding sequence is TGTGCCTGGAGTGTCCTTATGGCGGGGGGCACAGATACGCAGTATTTT.